This T cell receptor beta chain was recovered during a study of cytotoxic CD8 clonotypes in ibrutinib-treated CLL (dated by TCRdb to about 2021). Regarding the complete study: In this cohort, more than 14 patients were treatment-naive and some 10 were relapsed/refractory, while roughly 18 had unmutated IGHV. Partial responses were observed in about 24 patients and complete responses in 2; after a median follow-up of 68 months, remission was maintained in approximately 14 patients and progression was observed in some twelve. Samples at response were collected after a median of around twelve months of treatment, with a range of about 6 to 36 months. On average, each sample had hundreds of thousands of productive templates and almost 95,000 productive rearrangements. Of the roughly 81 people in the trial, 25 to 30 had longitudinal samples available. Cryopreserved peripheral blood mononuclear cells were obtained before treatment, at response, and at either sustained remission or disease progression. All remission and progressive disease samples were collected while patients were still receiving ibrutinib. Results and caveats for the whole study, not just this receptor: Sampling times were not matched between patients in sustained remission and patients whose disease was progressing, and lymph node repertoires were not examined. At baseline, clonality was higher than in age-matched healthy donors and showed a strong correlation with circulating CD8+ T-cell counts. An increase in clonality was observed at ibrutinib response, with clonality remaining stable during sustained remission and falling back toward baseline at progression. Public clonotypes were rare and either shrank or stayed stable during treatment, and the rise in clonality at ibrutinib response reflected expansion of private clonotypes.

A MiSeq instrument was used for deep resolution sequencing, which targeted depths ranging from 1 in 1 million up to 1 in 200,000 T cells, with coverage averaging 10x for each clonotype. The immunoSEQ hsTCRB Kit was used to generate TCR beta libraries. The authors' analysis ran thus. Data were analyzed with ImmunoSEQ Data Assistant and ImmunoSEQ Analyzer, with V, D and J genes assigned per IMGT definitions. Clonality was computed as one minus normalized Shannon entropy of productive rearrangement frequencies, ranging from 0 to 1. Public clonotype analysis was restricted to overrepresented clonotypes comprising at least 0.05% of each patient's repertoire. Repertoires from 10 to 15 age-matched healthy donors in immuneACCESS were used as clonality controls. The immuneACCESS repertoire file appears here via TCRdb, limited to in-frame rearrangements. These files lack a portion of the clones; in checked studies, under half of the deficit traces to unresolved V genes, and the cause of the others is not known. That table furnishes V, J and clone size, whereas the DNA furnished D and trimming. Here the sample has about 130,000 clones; around 84% occur a single time. 3.3% of the sample comes from the top ten.

Regarding this clone: The antigen this receptor binds is unknown. Qualities for individual bases were not recorded, and no much larger clone is one base off.

Including the terminal cysteine and phenylalanine, the CDR3 comprises 17 residues. Only the CDR3 DNA stays, 51 bases, in frame from base 1. CDR1 SGDLS and CDR2 YYNGEE were looked up in the germline V gene. Relative to germline, V is missing 3 bases and J is missing 0 bases, with 9 bases of the junction outside any gene match. Read against the paper, the sample's time point label means: around 2 years on ibrutinib. For TCR beta library preparation, approximately 2 micrograms of genomic DNA was extracted from cryopreserved PBMCs. High-throughput TCR beta sequencing was performed on longitudinal blood samples from CLL patients receiving ibrutinib monotherapy. The patients took part in an open-label, single-center phase 2 trial of ibrutinib monotherapy.

The input for sequencing was PBMCs, taken after 24 months of ibrutinib treatment. This receptor chain uses TRBV9 and TRBJ1-3; 7 central nucleotides agree with TRBD1. The sequence was collected from a human donor with chronic lymphocytic leukemia. The DNA is as follows: TGTGCCAGCAGCGGAGGGACAGTGACACGCTCTGGAAACACCATATATTTT. Translated, this gives CASSGGTVTRSGNTIYF.